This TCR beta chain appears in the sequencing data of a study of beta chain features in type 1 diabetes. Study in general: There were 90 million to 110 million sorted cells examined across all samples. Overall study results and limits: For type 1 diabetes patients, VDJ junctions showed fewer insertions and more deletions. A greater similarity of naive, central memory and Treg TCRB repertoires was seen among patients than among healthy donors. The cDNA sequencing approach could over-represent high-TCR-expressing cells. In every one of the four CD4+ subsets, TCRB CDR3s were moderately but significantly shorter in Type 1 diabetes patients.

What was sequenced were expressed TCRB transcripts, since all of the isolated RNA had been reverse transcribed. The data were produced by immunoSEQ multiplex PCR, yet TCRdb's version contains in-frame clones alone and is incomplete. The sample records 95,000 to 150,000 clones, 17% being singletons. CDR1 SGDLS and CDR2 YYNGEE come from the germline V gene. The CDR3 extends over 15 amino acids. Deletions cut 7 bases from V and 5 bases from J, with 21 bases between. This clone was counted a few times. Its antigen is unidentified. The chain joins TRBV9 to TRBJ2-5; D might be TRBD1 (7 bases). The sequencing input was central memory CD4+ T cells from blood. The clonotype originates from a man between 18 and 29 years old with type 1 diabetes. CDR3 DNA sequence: TGTGCCAGCCATCGCTCGACAGGGAGGTTGGAGACCCAGTACTTC. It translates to CASHRSTGRLETQYF.